The source of this TCR beta chain is a study of cytomegalovirus exposure and HLA in healthy donors. Study-wide points: Some V segments, TRBV6-2 and TRBV6-3 among them, were indistinguishable and were therefore excluded.

The CDR3 sequence is 15 residues long. CDR1 and CDR2 from the germline V gene are MNHEY and SMNVEV (reference sequence). The ends were cut back, 6 bases at V and 0 bases at J, with 13 bases in the middle. The PCR employed 60 Vbeta primers together with 13 Jbeta primers. Clones were sequenced by immunoSEQ multiplex PCR, and TCRdb holds only the in-frame ones, with some missing. Of 100,000 to 150,000 clones listed, 70% to 80% are singletons. Comments on this clone: As yet, its antigen is unknown.

The sequenced sample was PBMCs. The TCR originated in a human donor in good health. This rearrangement joins TRBV27 to TRBJ2-3; D might be TRBD1 (6 bases). CDR3 residues: CASRTGQPSTDTQYF. The CDR3 DNA follows: TGTGCCAGCAGGACCGGACAGCCGAGCACAGATACGCAGTATTTT.